A selection of T cell receptor beta chains follows, all from one sample in a study of spatial heterogeneity in lung cancer. TCRdb fed the 5' RACE reads into MiXCR, producing one record per CDR3 protein. The table has approximately 17,000 distinct CDR3 sequences, approximately 19% seen once; the top ten hold 6.2%. The specimen was PBMCs, collected at follow-up. Receptors were obtained from a male donor with early-stage non-small cell lung cancer. Both conserved end residues are part of each CDR3. A D gene is named only where the DNA matches it firmly. A clone size is listed for some rows: how often the clone was seen (once, few, many), or a class if it is expanded.

V: TRBV6-2/TRBV6-3
D: -
J: TRBJ1-5
size: medium-sized
DNA: TGTGCCAGCAGCGAAATACAGGGAAATCAGCCCCAGCATTTT
CDR3: CASSEIQGNQPQHF

V: TRBV7-2
D: -
J: TRBJ1-6
size: -
DNA: TGTGCCAGCAGCTTAGGGACTCCAGCCCCATATAATTCACCCCTCCACTTT
CDR3: CASSLGTPAPYNSPLHF

V: TRBV9
D: -
J: TRBJ2-2
size: few
DNA: TGTGCCAGCAGCGTAGAAGGGGGGTACGGGGAGCTGTTTTTT
CDR3: CASSVEGGYGELFF

V: TRBV20-1
D: TRBD2
J: TRBJ2-5
size: -
DNA: TGCAGTGCTAGGGGACTAGCGGGGGGGCGTTTTGCACAAGAGACCCAGTACTTC
CDR3: CSARGLAGGRFAQETQYF

V: TRBV2
D: -
J: TRBJ1-6
size: few
DNA: TGTGCCAGCAATACTCGCTCCTATAATTCACCCCTCCACTTT
CDR3: CASNTRSYNSPLHF

V: TRBV29-1
D: -
J: TRBJ2-2
size: once
DNA: TGCAGCGCTGGGACAACAGCGAACACCGGGGAGCTGTTTTTT
CDR3: CSAGTTANTGELFF

V: TRBV2
D: -
J: TRBJ1-1
size: few
DNA: TGTGCCAGCAGTGAAAGGGTCCACACTGAAGCTTTCTTT
CDR3: CASSERVHTEAFF

V: TRBV5-5
D: -
J: TRBJ2-7
size: few
DNA: TGTGCCAGCAGCCGAGGACTTATCAACGAGCAGTACTTC
CDR3: CASSRGLINEQYF

V: TRBV7-2
D: -
J: TRBJ2-5
size: medium-sized
DNA: TGTGCCAGCAGCTTTAAACCCCAGGGAATTGAGGGGACCCAGTACTTC
CDR3: CASSFKPQGIEGTQYF

V: TRBV7-2
D: TRBD2
J: TRBJ2-3
size: few
DNA: TGTGCCAGCAGCGCGGGGGGGGATACGCAGTATTTT
CDR3: CASSAGGDTQYF

V: TRBV6-6
D: TRBD1
J: TRBJ1-3
size: -
DNA: TGTGCCAGCAGTTCGGACAGGGGATATTCTGGAAACACCATATATTTT
CDR3: CASSSDRGYSGNTIYF

V: TRBV20-1
D: -
J: TRBJ2-1
size: many
DNA: TGCAGTGCTAGAGATGTAGTGGGGGTGTATGAGCAGTTCTTC
CDR3: CSARDVVGVYEQFF

V: TRBV12-3/TRBV12-4
D: -
J: TRBJ2-1
size: -
DNA: TGTGCCAGCGTGTGGCGGGGAGACTACAATGAGCAGTTCTTC
CDR3: CASVWRGDYNEQFF